The 32 T cell receptor beta chains reported below all come from one sample, sequenced in a study of blood T cells in healthy people across ages. Next came a second PCR, run for about 7 to 12 cycles, which used a sample-barcoded 5' primer along with a J-beta primer mix. TCRdb re-called the 5' RACE reads through MiXCR, storing one row per CDR3 protein. This sample yields roughly 2 million distinct CDR3 sequences, of which about 50% are seen a single time; 2% to 2.5% belongs to the top ten. Sequenced input: blood. The receptors originated from a woman between 40 and 50 years old in good health.

The chain links TRBV5-1 to TRBJ1-5; 8 bases are a match to TRBD1. The J segment lost 4 bases and the V segment lost 3 bases, leaving 12 bases of the junction unmatched. The CDR3 contains 17 residues. Germline V gene lookup returns CDR1 SGHRS and CDR2 YFSETQ. CDR3 nucleotide sequence: TGCGCCAGCAGCTCCCGACAGGGGCGAGGCCTTAATCAGCCCCAGCATTTT. Amino acid sequence: CASSSRQGRGLNQPQHF.

The rearrangement links TRBV3-1 to TRBJ2-1; D is uncertain. Trimming pared 2 bases from V and 3 bases from J, leaving 14 bases between. Germline values: CDR1 LGHDT, CDR2 YNNKEL (reference sequence). CDR3 length: 16 residues. DNA of the CDR3: TGTGCCAGCAGCCAACCTCCCAACACGGGCTACAATGAGCAGTTCTTC. It specifies CASSQPPNTGYNEQFF.

The V gene is TRBV29-1, the J gene TRBJ2-5; D remains unclear. The V gene lost 4 bases and the J gene lost 11 bases, with 14 bases spanning the gap. CDR3 length equals 11 residues. Per germline, CDR1 SQVTM and CDR2 ANQGSEA. The CDR3 sequence: CSVVVRAEQYF. As DNA, the CDR3 is TGCAGCGTTGTCGTAAGGGCAGAGCAGTACTTC.

The V gene is TRBV7-8, the J gene TRBJ1-2; D unclear. This CDR3 spans 15 amino acids. Trimming cost V 6 bases and J 8 bases, with 22 bases left between them. Germline-derived CDR1 and CDR2 are SGHVS and FQNEAQ. CDR3 sequence reads: CASSQLGDRLGGYTF. The CDR3 DNA reads as TGTGCCAGCAGTCAGCTCGGGGATCGACTGGGCGGCTACACCTTC.

The gene calls are TRBV28 and TRBJ2-5, with unresolved D. The V gene lost 2 bases and the J gene lost 1 base, with 11 bases spanning the gap. CDR3 size: 15 residues. Germline V lookup: CDR1 MDHEN, CDR2 SYDVKM. Here the CDR3 reads CASSLAVAVQETQYF. The DNA of the CDR3 is TGTGCCAGCAGTTTAGCGGTGGCAGTCCAAGAGACCCAGTACTTC. The full variable domain, in which reference TRBV28 and TRBJ2-5 provide the parts outside the CDR3, is DVKVTQSSRYLVKRTGEKVFLECVQDMDHENMFWYRQDPGLGLRLIYFSYDVKMKEKGDIPEGYSVSREKKERFSLILESASTNQTSMYLCASSLAVAVQETQYFGPGTRLLVL.

The chain recombines TRBV12-5 with TRBJ1-2; 7 bases are shared with TRBD1. The germline gives CDR1 LGHNT, CDR2 FRNRAP. Germline trimming cut 6 bases from V and 4 bases from J; bases unmatched to any gene: 2. The CDR3 is made up of 12 amino acids. As DNA, the CDR3 is TGTGCTAGTGGATGGGACAGCTATGGCTACACCTTC. This translates into CASGWDSYGYTF.

V and J are TRBV7-2 and TRBJ2-7, with D tentatively TRBD1 (6 bases). The CDR3 is 15 residues long. With 1 base removed from V and 1 base from J, the gap between germline ends came to 11 bases. CDR1 and CDR2 (germline): SGHTA, FQGNSA. The CDR3 DNA sequence: TGTGCCAGCAGCTTAGAACAGGGAAGATCCTACGAGCAGTACTTC. The encoded protein is CASSLEQGRSYEQYF.

In its sample, this clonotype was seen a few times. This sequence joins TRBV18 and TRBJ2-7; 8 bases are shared with TRBD1. Per germline, CDR1 KGHSH and CDR2 LQKENI. CDR3 length: 16 amino acids. The V segment lost 8 bases and the J segment 3 bases; nucleotides outside the gene matches: 15. DNA of the CDR3: TGTGCCAGCGCCCAGGGGGCAGGAGCCTTTAGCTACGAGCAGTACTTC. It translates to CASAQGAGAFSYEQYF.

The rearrangement joins TRBV7-9 to TRBJ1-2; TRBD1 might be the D (5 bases). The V end lost 1 base, the J end lost 5 bases, and 14 bases lay between the germline ends. This CDR3 spans 15 amino acids. Germline V gene sequence: CDR1 SEHNR, CDR2 FQNEAQ (reference sequence). DNA for the CDR3: TGTGCCAGCAGCTTAGGAGGGACGCCTTGGTATGGCTACACCTTC. Translated: CASSLGGTPWYGYTF.

The count of this clonotype is one. The chain recombines TRBV20-1 with TRBJ1-4, with a tentative D call TRBD1 (5 bases). V lost 2 bases and J 4 bases, leaving 11 bases between the germline ends. CDR1 is DFQATT and CDR2 is SNEGSKA in the germline V gene (reference sequence). This CDR3 is built from 14 residues. CDR3 in amino acids: CSARLEGSNEKLFF. The CDR3 DNA follows: TGCAGTGCTAGACTCGAGGGGAGTAATGAAAAACTGTTTTTT.

The chain combines TRBV5-1 with TRBJ2-1, with 10 positions matching TRBD1. The CDR3 loop spans 14 amino acids. CDR1 is SGHRS and CDR2 is YFSETQ in the germline V gene. V dropped 4 bases and J dropped 6; count of bases not matched to a gene: 4. CDR3 sequence reads: CASSHRDRGNEQFF. In DNA form, the CDR3 reads TGCGCCAGCAGCCACCGGGACAGGGGCAATGAGCAGTTCTTC.

This chain uses TRBV7-9 with TRBJ1-2; possibly TRBD1 for D (6 bases). The CDR3 covers 14 residues. V lost 2 bases, J lost 5 bases, and 12 bases lay in between. Looked up from germline, CDR1 is SEHNR and CDR2 is FQNEAQ (reference sequence). For the CDR3, the DNA is TGTGCCAGCAGCTTACAGGGGATATGGTATGGCTACACCTTC. As protein: CASSLQGIWYGYTF. Complete variable domain (other parts from reference TRBV7-9 and TRBJ1-2): DTGVSQNPRHKITKRGQNVTFRCDPISEHNRLYWYRQTLGQGPEFLTYFQNEAQLEKSRLLSDRFSAERPKGSFSTLEIQRTEQGDSAMYLCASSLQGIWYGYTFGSGTRLTVV.

The chain joins TRBV6-2 or TRBV6-3 to TRBJ2-5; D assignment may be TRBD1 or TRBD2 (5 bases each). The J call may be in error: the DNA end matches TRBJ2-7 better. Germline V gene data show CDR1 as MNHEY and CDR2 as SVGEGT. The CDR3 totals 14 residues. CDR3: CASTARGGTYEQYF. CDR3 in DNA: TGTGCCAGCACCGCCCGGGGCGGTACCTACGAGCAGTACTTC.

This clonotype was observed at least ten times. The rearrangement joins TRBV7-2 to TRBJ2-1; D possibly corresponds to TRBD2 (5 bases). The V end lost 1 base, the J end lost 12 bases, and 10 bases lay between the germline ends. This CDR3 comprises 12 residues. Per germline, CDR1 SGHTA and CDR2 FQGNSA. CDR3 in DNA: TGTGCCAGCAGCTTAGGGAGGCAGGTGCAGTTCTTC. Protein: CASSLGRQVQFF.

The V and J genes are TRBV7-9 and TRBJ2-3; D is uncertain. V was pared by 5 bases and J by 5 bases, with 11 bases between. CDR1 and CDR2 (germline): SEHNR, FQNEAQ (reference sequence). The CDR3 length is 13 residues. CDR3 sequence: CASSRLTLDTQYF. As DNA, the CDR3 is TGTGCCAGCAGCCGACTGACACTAGATACGCAGTATTTT.

About this clonotype itself: One junction end disagrees with the germline gene, perhaps due to a read error. The CDR3 here is CTSIGGRVGDTQYF. The CDR3 coding sequence is TGCACCAGCATCGGGGGCAGGGTCGGAGATACGCAGTATTTT. The chain couples TRBV5-1 to TRBJ2-3; D may be TRBD1 or TRBD2 (6 bases each). CDR3 length: 14 amino acids. Germline V gene lookup returns CDR1 SGHRS and CDR2 YFSETQ.

This sequence joins TRBV7-9 and TRBJ2-5, with D possibly being TRBD1 or TRBD2 (5 bases each). V was pared by 4 bases and J by 4 bases, with 16 bases between. Germline-derived CDR1 and CDR2 are SEHNR and FQNEAQ (reference sequence). CDR3 length equals 15 residues. In DNA form, the CDR3 reads TGTGCCAGCAGCTCGGGACGCACCGTCCTAGAGACCCAGTACTTC. Its protein is CASSSGRTVLETQYF.

This clonotype was picked up a small number of times. The chain is built from TRBV7-2 and TRBJ2-1; D gene ambiguous. The CDR3 contains 14 residues. V was shortened by 5 bases and J by 2 bases, with 10 bases between the two germline ends. Germline CDR1 is SGHTA and CDR2 is FQGNSA. The CDR3 nucleotides read TGTGCCAGCAGCGCTAGGGCGACCTACAATGAGCAGTTCTTC. Protein: CASSARATYNEQFF.

V and J are TRBV14 and TRBJ2-2; D uncertain. Between the trimmed V and J ends, which lost 0 bases and 1 base, there was a span of 6 bases. CDR3 size: 15 residues. Germline loops: CDR1 SGHDN, CDR2 FVKESK. The CDR3, as DNA: TGTGCCAGCAGCCAAGATGTCGTGAACACCGGGGAGCTGTTTTTT. It translates to CASSQDVVNTGELFF.

The chain employs TRBV7-2 and TRBJ1-5, with a tentative D call TRBD1 (5 bases). CDR1 and CDR2 from the germline V gene are SGHTA and FQGNSA. Trimming left V 1 base short and J 8 bases short, with 18 bases between. CDR3 length equals 16 residues. Here the CDR3 DNA reads TGTGCCAGCAGCTTAGGATATAACAGGAAGGGCAAGCCCCAGCATTTT. It specifies CASSLGYNRKGKPQHF. The variable domain in full, with the rest retrieved from reference TRBV7-2 and TRBJ1-5, is GAGVSQSPSNKVTEKGKDVELRCDPISGHTALYWYRQSLGQGLEFLIYFQGNSAPDKSGLPSDRFSAERTGGSVSTLTIQRTQQEDSAVYLCASSLGYNRKGKPQHFGDGTRLSIL.

The V gene is TRBV5-1, the J gene TRBJ1-4; no firm D call. Trimming took 3 bases from V and 4 from J, leaving 10 bases between them. Germline V gene lookup returns CDR1 SGHRS and CDR2 YFSETQ. The CDR3 covers 14 residues. CDR3 sequence reads: CASSSRPINEKLFF. The CDR3 nucleotides are TGCGCCAGCAGCTCACGTCCTATTAATGAAAAACTGTTTTTT.

This chain uses TRBV14 with TRBJ2-7, with TRBD2 identical over 8 bases. From germline, CDR1 is SGHDN and CDR2 FVKESK. V shed 1 base and J 7 bases; nucleotides not matched to a gene: 15. This CDR3 contains 17 residues. CDR3 DNA: TGTGCCAGCAGCCAAGCCCAGGCAACGGGGGGGCGGAATGAGCAGTACTTC. It codes for CASSQAQATGGRNEQYF.

This clonotype was found a few times. This chain links TRBV20-1 with TRBJ2-7, with D unresolved. Per germline, CDR1 DFQATT and CDR2 SNEGSKA (reference sequence). This CDR3 region has 11 residues. The germline V and J ends were trimmed by 7 bases and 4 bases, with 11 bases remaining between them. This chain's CDR3 is CSVAVGYEQYF. The DNA for the CDR3 is TGCAGTGTGGCAGTGGGGTACGAGCAGTACTTC.

This clonotype showed up just a few times. The chain combines TRBV7-2 with TRBJ2-5; 11 nucleotides line up with TRBD2. Looked up from germline, CDR1 is SGHTA and CDR2 is FQGNSA. V lost 2 bases, J lost 4 bases, and 9 bases stayed unmatched. This CDR3 region has 17 residues. The CDR3 DNA sequence: TGTGCCAGCAGCTTACAGGGACTAGCGGAGGTCTCAGAGACCCAGTACTTC. Protein: CASSLQGLAEVSETQYF.

In this sample, this clonotype turned up a few times. The rearrangement links TRBV20-1 to TRBJ2-1; TRBD1 agrees at 11 bases. CDR1 is DFQATT, CDR2 SNEGSKA, per germline (reference sequence). V dropped 6 bases and J dropped 7; count of bases not matched to a gene: 8. CDR3 length: 14 residues. CDR3 protein: CSAHGQGARNEQFF. CDR3 bases: TGCAGTGCACACGGACAGGGGGCGCGAAATGAGCAGTTCTTC.

The chain recombines TRBV27 with TRBJ1-6; tentatively, D is TRBD1 (5 bases). Germline CDR1 is MNHEY and CDR2 is SMNVEV (reference sequence). Trimming took 7 bases from V and 7 from J, leaving 20 bases between them. This CDR3 is built from 16 residues. The CDR3: CASTFRDLGGNSPLHF. In nucleotides, the CDR3 is TGTGCCAGCACGTTCCGGGACCTTGGGGGGAATTCACCCCTCCACTTT.

Of note for this clonotype: The junction departs from the called germline gene at one end, perhaps through a read error. J is TRBJ1-1 and V is TRBV27; tentatively, D is TRBD1 (6 bases). CDR1 and CDR2 (germline): MNHEY, SMNVEV (reference sequence). This CDR3 region has 17 residues. The CDR3 sequence: CVSSGRQATFMNTEAFF. The DNA of the CDR3 is TGTGTCAGCAGCGGAAGACAGGCAACTTTTATGAACACTGAAGCTTTCTTT.

This chain joins TRBV6-1 and TRBJ2-3; 15 bases align to TRBD2. Looked up from germline, CDR1 is MNHNS and CDR2 is SASEGT. V lost 5 bases to trimming and J lost 5 bases; unmatched junction nucleotides: 8. This CDR3 contains 17 residues. Here the CDR3 DNA reads TGTGCCAGCAGTACGCGGACTAGCGGGGGGGCCGGAGATACGCAGTATTTT. Translating it yields CASSTRTSGGAGDTQYF.

V gene TRBV28 combines with J gene TRBJ2-3, with 10 bases that match TRBD2. Germline CDR1 reads MDHEN; CDR2 reads SYDVKM. This CDR3 contains 15 residues. V dropped 7 bases and J dropped 2; count of bases not matched to a gene: 6. The CDR3 DNA is TGTGCCAGCATCAGCGGGGGGGCAAACACAGATACGCAGTATTTT. This gives the protein CASISGGANTDTQYF.

The chain joins TRBV20-1 to TRBJ2-3, with D possibly being TRBD2 (5 bases). Trimming pared 0 bases from V and 1 base from J, leaving 17 bases between. The CDR3 contains 17 residues. CDR1 and CDR2 from the germline V gene are DFQATT and SNEGSKA (reference sequence). The DNA for the CDR3 is TGCAGTGCTAGAGACTTGTACCGGGAAGTCGGCACAGATACGCAGTATTTT. Translating gives CSARDLYREVGTDTQYF.

The gene calls are TRBV7-2 and TRBJ1-6; 10 bases line up with TRBD1. Germline CDR1 is SGHTA and CDR2 is FQGNSA. The CDR3 consists of 15 residues. V gave up 5 bases and J gave up 6 bases; unmatched junction bases: 4. The DNA for the CDR3 is TGTGCCAGCAGCCCGACAGGGGGCTTTAATTCACCCCTCCACTTT. It specifies CASSPTGGFNSPLHF.

This clonotype has more than one count but fewer than ten. The V call is TRBV7-2, the J call TRBJ1-2; D is unclear. The CDR3 consists of 12 residues. In germline, CDR1 is SGHTA, CDR2 FQGNSA. Trimming left V 2 bases short and J 4 bases short, with 5 bases between. The CDR3 DNA follows: TGTGCCAGCAGCTTAATCGGCTATGGCTACACCTTC. The encoded protein is CASSLIGYGYTF.